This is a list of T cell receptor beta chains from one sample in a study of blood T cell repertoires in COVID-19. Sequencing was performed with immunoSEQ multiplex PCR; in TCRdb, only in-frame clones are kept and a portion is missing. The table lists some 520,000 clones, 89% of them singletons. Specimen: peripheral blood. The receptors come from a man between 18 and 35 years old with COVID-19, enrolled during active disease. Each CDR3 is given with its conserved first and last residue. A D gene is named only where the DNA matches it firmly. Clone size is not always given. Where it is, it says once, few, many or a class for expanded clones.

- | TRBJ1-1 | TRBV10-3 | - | CAISTGESTEAFF | TGTGCCATCAGTACCGGTGAGAGCACTGAAGCTTTCTTT
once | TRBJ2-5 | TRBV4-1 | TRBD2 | CASSQESSGRRGGQETQYF | TGCGCCAGCAGCCAAGAGTCTAGCGGGAGAAGGGGGGGGCAAGAGACCCAGTACTTC
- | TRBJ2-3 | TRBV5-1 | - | CASSLRERTDTQYF | TGCGCCAGCAGCCTCAGGGAACGCACAGATACGCAGTATTTT
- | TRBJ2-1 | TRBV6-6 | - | CASSLAEPSYNEQFF | TGTGCCAGCAGTTTAGCGGAGCCCTCCTACAATGAGCAGTTCTTC
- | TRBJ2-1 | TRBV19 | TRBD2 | CASTTSATYNEQFF | TGTGCCAGTACAACTAGCGCTACCTACAATGAGCAGTTCTTC
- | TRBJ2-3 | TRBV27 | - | CASTPTAGTDTQYF | TGTGCCAGCACTCCGACTGCCGGCACAGATACGCAGTATTTT
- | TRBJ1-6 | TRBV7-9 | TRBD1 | CASSSGQGFYNSPLHF | TGTGCCAGCAGCTCCGGACAGGGGTTTTATAATTCACCCCTCCACTTT
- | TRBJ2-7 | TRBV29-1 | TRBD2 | CSVESSSGATYEQYF | TGCAGCGTTGAATCGTCTAGCGGTGCTACCTACGAGCAGTACTTC
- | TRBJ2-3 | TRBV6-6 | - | CASRLAPSTDTQYF | TGTGCCAGCAGGCTAGCTCCTAGCACAGATACGCAGTATTTT
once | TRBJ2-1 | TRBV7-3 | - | CASSDGRREQFF | TGTGCCAGCAGCGATGGAAGGAGGGAGCAGTTCTTC
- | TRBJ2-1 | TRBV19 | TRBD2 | CASSILAGGVGNEQFF | TGTGCCAGTAGTATACTAGCGGGAGGGGTGGGCAATGAGCAGTTCTTC
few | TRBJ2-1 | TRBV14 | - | CASSPSREQFF | TGTGCCAGCAGCCCGTCCCGGGAGCAGTTCTTC
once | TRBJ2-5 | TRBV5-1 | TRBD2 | CASRSGSRETQYF | TGCGCCAGCAGAAGCGGGAGTCGGGAGACCCAGTACTTC
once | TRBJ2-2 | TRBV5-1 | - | CASSLSPRASPGELFF | TGCGCCAGCAGCTTGTCCCCCAGGGCATCTCCCGGGGAGCTGTTTTTT
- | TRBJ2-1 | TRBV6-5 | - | CASSKNGGKSNEQFF | TGTGCCAGCAGTAAAAATGGCGGGAAGTCCAATGAGCAGTTCTTC
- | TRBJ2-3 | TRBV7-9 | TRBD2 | CASSFTRGEGTDTQYF | TGTGCCAGCAGCTTCACACGGGGGGAGGGTACAGATACGCAGTATTTT
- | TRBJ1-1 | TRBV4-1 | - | CASSQGLAFVEVEAFF | TGCGCCAGCAGCCAAGGTCTCGCTTTCGTTGAGGTTGAAGCTTTCTTT
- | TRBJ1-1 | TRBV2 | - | CASSEAFRGRAFF | TGTGCCAGCAGTGAAGCATTTAGAGGGAGGGCTTTCTTT
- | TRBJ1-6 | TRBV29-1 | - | CSVGPQINSPLHF | TGCAGCGTTGGCCCTCAGATTAATTCACCCCTCCACTTT
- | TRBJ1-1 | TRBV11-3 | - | CASSPDIGTEAFF | TGTGCCAGCAGCCCGGACATCGGCACTGAAGCTTTCTTT
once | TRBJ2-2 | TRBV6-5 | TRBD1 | CASSSGQGSGELFF | TGTGCCAGCAGCTCGGGACAGGGTTCCGGGGAGCTGTTTTTT
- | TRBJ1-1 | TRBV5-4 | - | CASSLSLNTEAFF | TGTGCCAGCAGCTTAAGCTTGAACACTGAAGCTTTCTTT
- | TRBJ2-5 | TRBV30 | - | CAWSVTAVQETQYF | TGTGCCTGGAGTGTCACAGCGGTCCAAGAGACCCAGTACTTC
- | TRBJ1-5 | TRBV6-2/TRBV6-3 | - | CASSRLGENQPQHF | TGTGCCAGCAGTCGACTCGGGGAGAATCAGCCCCAGCATTTT
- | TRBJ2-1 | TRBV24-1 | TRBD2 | CATSDSVTSGRFNEQFF | TGTGCCACCAGTGATTCAGTAACTAGCGGGAGGTTCAATGAGCAGTTCTTC
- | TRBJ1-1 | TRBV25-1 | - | CASKRGTEAFF | TGTGCCAGCAAAAGGGGCACTGAAGCTTTCTTT
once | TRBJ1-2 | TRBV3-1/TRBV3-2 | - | CASSPGALGYGYTF | TGTGCCAGCAGCCCAGGGGCCCTGGGCTATGGCTACACCTTC
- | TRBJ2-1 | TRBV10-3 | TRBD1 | CAIREGTGDGEQFF | TGTGCCATCAGGGAAGGGACAGGGGATGGTGAGCAGTTCTTC
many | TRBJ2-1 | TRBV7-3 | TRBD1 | CASSLGQGAYNEQFF | TGTGCCAGCAGCCTCGGACAGGGGGCTTACAATGAGCAGTTCTTC
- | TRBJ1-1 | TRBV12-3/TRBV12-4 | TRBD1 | CASSRDRRQAFF | TGTGCCAGCAGCCGGGACAGGCGGCAAGCTTTCTTT
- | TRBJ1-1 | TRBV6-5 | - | CASHPGMTGEAFF | TGTGCCAGCCATCCCGGGATGACGGGTGAAGCTTTCTTT
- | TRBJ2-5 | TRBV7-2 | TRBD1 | CASSLSGTGGETQYF | TGTGCCAGCAGCCTCTCCGGGACAGGGGGGGAGACCCAGTACTTC
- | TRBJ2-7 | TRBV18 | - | CASSLQGSSYEQYF | TGTGCCAGCTCACTACAGGGTTCTTCCTACGAGCAGTACTTC
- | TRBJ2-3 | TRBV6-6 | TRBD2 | CASSSGLADSTDTQYF | TGTGCCAGCAGTTCTGGACTAGCTGATTCCACAGATACGCAGTATTTT
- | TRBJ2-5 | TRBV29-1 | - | CSVRKLDSQETQYF | TGCAGCGTCCGAAAATTGGACAGCCAAGAGACCCAGTACTTC
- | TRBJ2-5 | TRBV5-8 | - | CASTKSQNRGGGETQYF | TGTGCCAGCACCAAAAGCCAAAACAGGGGAGGCGGCGAGACCCAGTACTTC
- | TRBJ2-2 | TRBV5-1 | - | CASSSLSTGELFF | TGCGCCAGCAGCTCCCTCAGCACCGGGGAGCTGTTTTTT
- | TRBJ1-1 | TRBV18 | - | CASSEAVGGHTEAFF | TGTGCCAGCTCAGAAGCGGTGGGAGGTCACACTGAAGCTTTCTTT
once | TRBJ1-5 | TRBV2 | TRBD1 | CASSSQKRGLQPQHF | TGTGCCAGCAGTTCCCAGAAGAGGGGGCTTCAGCCCCAGCATTTT
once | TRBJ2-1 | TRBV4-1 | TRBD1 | CASSQGGQGAGSSYNEQFF | TGCGCCAGCAGCCAAGGGGGACAGGGGGCCGGGAGCTCCTACAATGAGCAGTTCTTC
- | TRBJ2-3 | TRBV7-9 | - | CASSSGSDTQYF | TGTGCCAGCAGCTCCGGTTCAGATACGCAGTATTTT
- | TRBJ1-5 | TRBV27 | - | CASSLGQGSNQPQHF | TGTGCCAGCAGTTTAGGGCAGGGTAGCAATCAGCCCCAGCATTTT
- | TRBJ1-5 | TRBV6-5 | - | CASILLGGNQPQHF | TGTGCCAGCATACTTTTAGGAGGAAATCAGCCCCAGCATTTT
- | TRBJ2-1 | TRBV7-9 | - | CASSWERASVFF | TGTGCCAGCAGCTGGGAGCGGGCCTCTGTGTTCTTC
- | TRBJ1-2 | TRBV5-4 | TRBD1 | CASSSAQQGIYGYTF | TGTGCCAGCAGTTCGGCACAACAGGGGATCTATGGCTACACCTTC
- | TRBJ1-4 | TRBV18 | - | CASSPPLGGDEKLFF | TGTGCCAGCTCACCGCCCTTAGGGGGGGATGAAAAACTGTTTTTT
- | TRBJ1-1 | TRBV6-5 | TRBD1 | CASNRGNTEAFF | TGTGCCAGCAACAGGGGGAACACTGAAGCTTTCTTT
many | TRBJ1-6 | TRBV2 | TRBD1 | CASRVPGQGGSPLHF | TGTGCCAGCAGGGTCCCGGGACAGGGAGGCTCACCCCTCCACTTT
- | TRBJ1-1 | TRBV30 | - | CAWSVAFEAEAFF | TGTGCCTGGAGTGTGGCATTCGAAGCTGAAGCTTTCTTT
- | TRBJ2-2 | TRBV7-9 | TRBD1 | CASSRLDRGNTGELFF | TGTGCCAGCAGCCGTCTGGACAGGGGGAACACCGGGGAGCTGTTTTTT
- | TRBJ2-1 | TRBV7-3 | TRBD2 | CASSPQVGIAGDNEQFF | TGTGCCAGCAGCCCCCAGGTTGGGATAGCGGGAGACAATGAGCAGTTCTTC
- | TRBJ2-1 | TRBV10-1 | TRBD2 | CASSDPSGRANEQFF | TGCGCCAGCAGTGACCCTAGCGGGAGGGCCAATGAGCAGTTCTTC
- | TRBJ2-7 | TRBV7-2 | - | CASSLGVGGRNLDYEQYF | TGTGCCAGCAGCTTAGGTGTTGGAGGACGTAATCTAGACTACGAGCAGTACTTC
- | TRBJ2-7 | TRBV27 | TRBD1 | CASSSTGGPYEQYF | TGTGCCAGCAGTTCGACAGGGGGGCCCTACGAGCAGTACTTC
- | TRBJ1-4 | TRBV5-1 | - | CASSGGGDAGAEKLFF | TGCGCCAGCAGCGGCGGGGGGGACGCCGGGGCTGAAAAACTGTTTTTT
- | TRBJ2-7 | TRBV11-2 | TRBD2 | CASSFPGLAGGRKYEQYF | TGTGCCAGCAGCTTCCCAGGACTAGCGGGAGGGCGTAAGTACGAGCAGTACTTC
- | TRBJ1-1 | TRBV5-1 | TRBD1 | CASSSDRFTEAFF | TGCGCCAGCAGCTCGGACAGGTTCACTGAAGCTTTCTTT
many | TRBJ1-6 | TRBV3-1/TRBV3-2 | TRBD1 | CASTRDRGNSPLHF | TGTGCCAGCACAAGGGACAGGGGTAATTCACCCCTCCACTTT
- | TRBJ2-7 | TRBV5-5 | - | CASSLAVTQYYEQYF | TGTGCCAGCAGCTTGGCAGTTACGCAGTACTACGAGCAGTACTTC
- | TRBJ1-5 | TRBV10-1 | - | CASNPDAGRRQPQHF | TGCGCCAGCAACCCTGATGCGGGGCGCAGGCAGCCCCAGCATTTT